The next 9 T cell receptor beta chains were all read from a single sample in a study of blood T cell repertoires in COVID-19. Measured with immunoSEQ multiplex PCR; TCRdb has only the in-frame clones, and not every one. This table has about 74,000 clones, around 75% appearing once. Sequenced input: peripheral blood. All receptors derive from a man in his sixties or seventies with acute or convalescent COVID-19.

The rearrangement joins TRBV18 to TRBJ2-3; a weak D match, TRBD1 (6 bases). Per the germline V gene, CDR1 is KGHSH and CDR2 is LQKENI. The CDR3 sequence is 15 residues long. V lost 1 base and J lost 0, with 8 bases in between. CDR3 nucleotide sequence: TGTGCCAGCTCACCACAAGGGGGAAGCACAGATACGCAGTATTTT. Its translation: CASSPQGGSTDTQYF.

CDR3 sequence: CASHLRDSYNSPLHF. For the CDR3, the DNA is TGTGCCAGCCACCTCCGGGACAGTTATAATTCACCCCTCCACTTT. The chain couples TRBV5-4 to TRBJ1-6; 7 nucleotides align to TRBD1. V shed 7 bases and J 4 bases; nucleotides not matched to a gene: 8. The CDR3 extends over 15 amino acids. Looked up from germline, CDR1 is SGHNT and CDR2 is YYREEE (reference sequence).

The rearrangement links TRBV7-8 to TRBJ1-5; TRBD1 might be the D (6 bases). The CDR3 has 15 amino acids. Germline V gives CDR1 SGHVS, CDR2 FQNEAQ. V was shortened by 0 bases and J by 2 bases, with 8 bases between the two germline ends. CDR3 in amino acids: CASSLAGAGNQPQHF. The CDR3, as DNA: TGTGCCAGCAGCTTAGCGGGGGCAGGCAATCAGCCCCAGCATTTT. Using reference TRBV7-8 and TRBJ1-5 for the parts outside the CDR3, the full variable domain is GAGVSQSPRYKVAKRGQDVALRCDPISGHVSLFWYQQALGQGPEFLTYFQNEAQLDKSGLPSDRFFAERPEGSVSTLKIQRTQQEDSAVYLCASSLAGAGNQPQHFGDGTRLSIL.

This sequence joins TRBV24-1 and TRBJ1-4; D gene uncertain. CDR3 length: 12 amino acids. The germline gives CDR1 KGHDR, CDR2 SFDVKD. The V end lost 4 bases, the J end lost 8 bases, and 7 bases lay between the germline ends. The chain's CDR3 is CATSEAGEKLFF. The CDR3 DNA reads TGTGCCACCAGTGAAGCCGGGGAAAAACTGTTTTTT.

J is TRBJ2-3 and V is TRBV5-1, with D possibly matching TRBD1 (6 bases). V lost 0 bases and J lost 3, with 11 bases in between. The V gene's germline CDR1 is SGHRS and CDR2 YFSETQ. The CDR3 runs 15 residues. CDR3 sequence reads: CASSLESGVTDTQYF. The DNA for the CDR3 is TGCGCCAGCAGCTTGGAGTCAGGGGTGACAGATACGCAGTATTTT. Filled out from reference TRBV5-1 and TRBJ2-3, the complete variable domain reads KAGVTQTPRYLIKTRGQQVTLSCSPISGHRSVSWYQQTPGQGLQFLFEYFSETQRNKGNFPGRFSGRQFSNSRSEMNVSTLELGDSALYLCASSLESGVTDTQYFGPGTRLTVL.

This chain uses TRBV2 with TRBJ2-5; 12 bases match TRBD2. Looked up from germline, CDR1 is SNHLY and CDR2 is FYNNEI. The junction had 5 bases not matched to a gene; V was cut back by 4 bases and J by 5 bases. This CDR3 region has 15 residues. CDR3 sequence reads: CASSGSLAGGETQYF. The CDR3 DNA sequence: TGTGCCAGCAGTGGATCTCTAGCGGGAGGGGAGACCCAGTACTTC.

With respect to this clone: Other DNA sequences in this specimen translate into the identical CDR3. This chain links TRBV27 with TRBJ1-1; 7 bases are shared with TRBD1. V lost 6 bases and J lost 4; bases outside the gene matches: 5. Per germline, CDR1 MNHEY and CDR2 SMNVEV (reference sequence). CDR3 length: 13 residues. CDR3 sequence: CASRRQGGTEAFF. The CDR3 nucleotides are TGTGCCAGCAGGCGACAGGGAGGCACTGAAGCTTTCTTT.

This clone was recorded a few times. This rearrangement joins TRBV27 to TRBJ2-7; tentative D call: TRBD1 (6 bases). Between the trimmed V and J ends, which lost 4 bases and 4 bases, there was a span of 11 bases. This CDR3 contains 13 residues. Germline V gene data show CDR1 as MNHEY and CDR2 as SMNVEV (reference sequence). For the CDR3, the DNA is TGTGCCAGCAGTTCGGGACATAAGTACGAGCAGTACTTC. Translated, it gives CASSSGHKYEQYF.

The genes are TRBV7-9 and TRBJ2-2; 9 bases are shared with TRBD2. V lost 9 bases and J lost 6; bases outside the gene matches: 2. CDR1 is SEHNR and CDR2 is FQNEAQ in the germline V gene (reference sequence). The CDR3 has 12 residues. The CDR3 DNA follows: TGTGCCAGTAGCGGGGGCCCCGGGGAGCTGTTTTTT. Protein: CASSGGPGELFF. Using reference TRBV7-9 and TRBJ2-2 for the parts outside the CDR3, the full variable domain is DTGVSQNPRHKITKRGQNVTFRCDPISEHNRLYWYRQTLGQGPEFLTYFQNEAQLEKSRLLSDRFSAERPKGSFSTLEIQRTEQGDSAMYLCASSGGPGELFFGEGSRLTVL.